These T cell receptor beta chains were read from a single sample in a study of T cell responses to AZD1222 COVID-19 vaccine. Libraries were prepared by immunoSEQ multiplex PCR; TCRdb keeps only in-frame clonotypes and omits some of them. Of more than 250,000 clones listed, more than 80% were seen once; the top ten hold 0.5% to 0.7%. The sequencing here drew on peripheral blood, taken on day 0 of AZD1222 vaccination. The source of these receptors is an adult in good health. The CDR3 runs from the conserved cysteine through the conserved F or W. The D gene is left open where the match is weak. The size of a clone is reported for some rows only, either as once, few or many, or as a class for expanded clones.

size	D	J	V	length	CDR3	DNA
few	NA	TRBJ2-7	TRBV28	11	CASSLTYEQYF	TGTGCCAGCAGTTTAACCTACGAGCAGTACTTC
NA	TRBD1	TRBJ2-7	TRBV6-5	15	CASTVAGTGSYEQYF	TGTGCCAGCACCGTCGCCGGGACAGGGTCCTACGAGCAGTACTTC
NA	TRBD2	TRBJ2-5	TRBV11-2	14	CASSLEPSGETQYF	TGTGCCAGCAGCTTAGAACCTAGCGGGGAGACCCAGTACTTC
NA	TRBD1	TRBJ2-7	TRBV9	14	CASSVGQGAFEQYF	TGTGCCAGCAGCGTAGGACAGGGGGCATTCGAGCAGTACTTC
NA	TRBD2	TRBJ2-5	TRBV25-1	16	CASSAGLAGGPETQYF	TGTGCCAGCAGCGCGGGACTAGCGGGAGGGCCGGAGACCCAGTACTTC
NA	TRBD2	TRBJ2-3	TRBV3-1/TRBV3-2	16	CASSPLAGGPTDTQYF	TGTGCCAGCAGTCCCTTAGCGGGGGGGCCTACAGATACGCAGTATTTT
NA	NA	TRBJ1-1	TRBV6-5	13	CASTDWVNTEAFF	TGTGCCAGCACGGACTGGGTGAACACTGAAGCTTTCTTT
NA	NA	TRBJ1-6	TRBV11-2	16	CASSLEGAGANSPLHF	TGTGCCAGCAGCTTAGAGGGGGCAGGGGCAAATTCACCCCTCCACTTT
NA	TRBD2	TRBJ2-1	TRBV18	16	CASSPPGTSGYNEQFF	TGTGCCAGCTCACCACCTGGAACTAGCGGTTACAATGAGCAGTTCTTC
few	NA	TRBJ2-4	TRBV6-6	12	CASSPDGGIQYF	TGTGCCAGCAGCCCAGACGGGGGCATTCAGTACTTC
NA	NA	TRBJ1-1	TRBV28	13	CASRAGPETEAFF	TGTGCCAGCAGGGCAGGTCCGGAGACTGAAGCTTTCTTT
NA	TRBD2	TRBJ2-7	TRBV7-2	13	CASSLAGGYEQYF	TGTGCCAGCAGCTTAGCCGGGGGGTACGAGCAGTACTTC
once	TRBD1	TRBJ1-6	TRBV2	13	CATKDRGNSPLHF	TGTGCCACCAAGGACAGGGGAAATTCACCCCTCCACTTT
NA	TRBD1	TRBJ1-3	TRBV4-1	16	CASSQVGQGTGNTIYF	TGCGCCAGCAGCCAAGTGGGACAGGGGACTGGAAACACCATATATTTT
NA	NA	TRBJ2-2	TRBV10-3	11	CATMITGELFF	TGTGCCACAATGATCACCGGGGAGCTGTTTTTT
NA	NA	TRBJ1-2	TRBV24-1	13	CATSGGDYYGYTF	TGTGCCACCAGTGGGGGGGATTATTATGGCTACACCTTC
NA	TRBD1	TRBJ1-4	TRBV5-6	17	CASSPRDRVRTNEKLFF	TGTGCCAGCAGCCCCCGGGACAGGGTTCGGACTAATGAAAAACTGTTTTTT
once	NA	TRBJ1-4	TRBV21-1	15	CASSKGKTGAEKLFF	TGTGCCAGCAGCAAAGGGAAGACAGGGGCTGAAAAACTGTTTTTT
NA	TRBD1	TRBJ1-2	TRBV5-1	16	CASSLGQGVANYGYTF	TGCGCCAGCAGCTTGGGACAGGGGGTCGCTAACTATGGCTACACCTTC
NA	TRBD1	TRBJ2-7	TRBV28	15	CASSTPGTALGEQYF	TGTGCCAGCAGTACCCCCGGGACAGCTCTCGGCGAGCAGTACTTC
NA	TRBD1	TRBJ1-5	TRBV29-1	14	CSVAPGGGNQPQHF	TGCAGCGTAGCTCCAGGGGGGGGCAATCAGCCCCAGCATTTT
once	TRBD1	TRBJ1-4	TRBV27	14	CASRSPGTGEKLFF	TGTGCCAGCAGATCGCCCGGGACAGGTGAAAAACTGTTTTTT
once	NA	TRBJ1-6	TRBV7-6	15	CASSSSGLYNSPLHF	TGTGCCAGCAGCTCCTCGGGGCTTTATAATTCACCCCTCCACTTT
NA	NA	TRBJ2-2	TRBV19	13	CASSPRGTGELFF	TGTGCCAGTAGTCCCCGGGGAACCGGGGAGCTGTTTTTT
NA	TRBD2	TRBJ2-1	TRBV2	14	CASTGTTYYNEQFF	TGTGCCAGCACCGGGACTACATATTACAATGAGCAGTTCTTC
NA	NA	TRBJ2-2	TRBV5-1	14	CASSKLANTGELFF	TGCGCCAGCAGCAAACTAGCAAACACCGGGGAGCTGTTTTTT
NA	NA	TRBJ1-1	TRBV2	13	CASRIQPNTEAFF	TGTGCCAGCAGGATACAGCCTAACACTGAAGCTTTCTTT
NA	NA	TRBJ2-7	TRBV4-1	16	CASSPVIGGGAGEQYF	TGCGCCAGCAGCCCCGTTATAGGCGGAGGGGCGGGCGAGCAGTACTTC
NA	TRBD1	TRBJ1-2	TRBV6-6	13	CASSSDRTYGYTF	TGTGCCAGCAGCTCGGACAGGACCTATGGCTACACCTTC
NA	NA	TRBJ2-7	TRBV7-7	15	CASSPGHGPFYEQYF	TGTGCTAGCAGCCCTGGCCACGGGCCTTTCTACGAGCAGTACTTC
NA	NA	TRBJ2-7	TRBV13	16	CASSLGGRALGYEQYF	TGTGCCAGCAGCTTAGGCGGGCGGGCTTTGGGGTACGAGCAGTACTTC
NA	NA	TRBJ2-1	TRBV28	15	CASSRDRSSYNEQFF	TGTGCCAGCAGCCGGGACCGGAGCTCCTACAATGAGCAGTTCTTC
NA	TRBD1	TRBJ2-7	TRBV18	16	CASSPLTGTGIYEQYF	TGTGCCAGCTCACCCCTCACCGGGACAGGGATTTACGAGCAGTACTTC
NA	NA	TRBJ2-4	TRBV7-9	16	CASSSHRALAKNIQYF	TGTGCCAGCAGTTCCCACAGGGCGCTAGCCAAAAACATTCAGTACTTC
few	NA	TRBJ1-4	TRBV5-6	14	CASSLRGINEKLFF	TGTGCCAGCAGCCTAAGGGGGATTAATGAAAAACTGTTTTTT
NA	TRBD2	TRBJ2-3	TRBV5-4	16	CASSLTSGSSTDTQYF	TGTGCCAGCAGCTTAACTAGCGGATCTAGCACAGATACGCAGTATTTT
NA	NA	TRBJ1-1	TRBV2	13	CASSEFPDLEAFF	TGTGCCAGCAGTGAGTTTCCCGACCTTGAAGCTTTCTTT
NA	NA	TRBJ2-2	TRBV5-5	15	CASSLGLANTGELFF	TGTGCCAGCAGCTTGGGACTAGCGAACACCGGGGAGCTGTTTTTT
NA	NA	TRBJ2-3	TRBV6-1	12	CASSEVEDTQYF	TGTGCCAGCAGTGAAGTGGAAGATACGCAGTATTTT
NA	NA	TRBJ1-1	TRBV11-2	13	CASSLRENTEAFF	TGTGCCAGCAGCTTGAGGGAGAACACTGAAGCTTTCTTT
NA	TRBD1	TRBJ1-2	TRBV7-9	15	CASSGAQGADYGYTF	TGTGCCAGCAGCGGAGCACAGGGGGCAGACTATGGCTACACCTTC
few	NA	TRBJ1-2	TRBV19	13	CASSIGHIYGYTF	TGTGCCAGTAGTATTGGACATATCTATGGCTACACCTTC
NA	NA	TRBJ1-5	TRBV7-3	13	CASSLGVNQPQHF	TGTGCCAGCAGCTTAGGAGTAAATCAGCCCCAGCATTTT
NA	NA	TRBJ2-7	TRBV7-9	13	CASSLDRLTGLNF	TGTGCCAGCAGCTTAGATAGGCTAACGGGACTGAACTTC
NA	NA	TRBJ1-1	TRBV5-1	14	CASSLPGQPTEAFF	TGCGCCAGCAGCTTGCCCGGACAGCCCACTGAAGCTTTCTTT
NA	TRBD1	TRBJ2-5	TRBV18	17	CASSLIRGTALQETQYF	TGTGCCAGCTCACTAATTAGGGGGACAGCCCTGCAAGAGACCCAGTACTTC
NA	TRBD1	TRBJ2-1	TRBV28	13	CASSLGRGYEQFF	TGTGCCAGCAGTTTGGGCAGGGGGTATGAGCAGTTCTTC
NA	NA	TRBJ1-2	TRBV28	12	CASSKGVYGYTF	TGTGCCAGCAGCAAAGGGGTCTATGGCTACACCTTC